The T cell receptor beta chain described here comes from a study of blood T cells in healthy people across ages (dated by TCRdb to between 2015 and 2017). A note on the overall study: Template switching captured roughly one uniquely barcoded TCR beta cDNA molecule per two T cells in model experiments. For two donors (one aged 18 to 30 and one aged 80 or older), the study analyzed two additional independent replicas of 1 million unique cDNA reads from the same blood draw. To avoid experimental bias, donors of different ages were randomly spread across the sequencing lanes. Age-related changes in TCR beta repertoire diversity were measured in the study by deep sequencing normalized with unique cDNA molecular identifiers. The donors were split into four age groups: young (average approximately 16 years), middle-aged (39), aged (62) and long-lived (about 74). Overall study outcomes, separate from this receptor: Estimates of total diversity from one million sequenced T cells were regarded as lower bounds and underestimates. Donor CMV infection status was unknown, potentially confounding age-related changes in expanded clonotypes. Compared with the aged group, the long-lived group had more naive CD4+ T cells, fewer expanded clones and increased TCR diversity, a pattern suggesting age selection. Bulk unsorted PBMC profiling prevented conclusive comparison of naive and antigen-experienced compartments. Observed TCR beta diversity per million T cells fell roughly linearly with age, and a significant reduction was already apparent by age around 40. Observed TCR beta diversity correlated strongly with the percentage of naive T cells measured by flow cytometry.

On this clonotype: Its antigen target is currently unknown. No much larger clonotype is one base removed from it; base qualities were not supplied.

Library method: 5' RACE. The listed sequencing device is Illumina HiSeq 2500. A second PCR of 7 to 11 cycles was performed with a sample-barcoded 5' primer and a J-beta primer mix. Each TCR beta cDNA molecule received a unique molecular identifier from a template-switch 5' adaptor carrying 12 random nucleotides. Each sample yielded at least 3 million CDR3-containing paired-end reads. The Mint cDNA synthesis kit, primed by a TRBC-specific oligonucleotide, was used to synthesize first-strand cDNA from all RNA. After uracil-DNA glycosylase treatment, a first 18-cycle PCR used universal primers M1SS and BC2_uni_R on all cDNA. As for the original processing: Each sample was normalized by randomly selecting 1 million high-quality reads, each carrying a distinct molecular identifier. Reads sharing molecular identifiers were discarded rather than binned into consensus sequences. CDR3 identification, clonotype clustering and error correction used MiTCR with a Q25 quality threshold and the strictest error-elimination algorithm. A nonparametric unseen species model using Euler transformation provided a lower-bound estimate of total TCR beta diversity. TCRdb reprocessing: public reads trimmed at Q25 with fastp, clones called with MiXCR, in-frame beta chains kept. Under each unique CDR3 protein, matching rows form one entry showing the most common genes and DNA. The V and J calls shown here were made by TCRdb, not taken from the authors' results. Here the sample has 1.5 million to 1.8 million distinct CDR3 sequences; approximately 43% occur a single time. More than 4% of the sample goes to the ten largest clones.

V is pared back by 3 bases and J by 4 bases, with 6 bases lying between the germline termini. Including cysteine and phenylalanine, the CDR3 has 12 amino acids. The DNA shown is the 36-base CDR3, in frame from base 1. The 35 to 40 donors, aged about 6 to 95 years, were systemically healthy Caucasian individuals from Russia. Each donor gave approximately 9.3 milliliters of peripheral blood, collected into EDTA-treated Vacutainer tubes. Ficoll-Paque density-gradient centrifugation was used to isolate PBMCs, with at least 6 million obtained per sample. Trizol reagent was used to extract total RNA from PBMCs, with at least 6 micrograms per sample. For every donor, flow cytometry on a PBMC aliquot measured the percentage of naive CD45RAhigh/CD27high T cells.

The sequenced sample was blood. The V and J segments used are TRBV12-3 or TRBV12-4 and TRBJ2-5; the D gene remains uncertain. This clonotype was obtained from a woman aged 18-29 years in good health. Read as DNA, the sequence is TGTGCCAGCAGTTTTTATAGAGAGACCCAGTACTTC. It translates as CASSFYRETQYF.